The clone carrying this T cell receptor (beta chain) was observed a few times. Its antigen remains unidentified. Unique molecular identifiers were affixed to discrete cDNA molecules within the library. MiXCR was run by TCRdb on the RACE reads, yielding one entry per CDR3 protein. This sample has tens of thousands of distinct CDR3 sequences, with 9.5% to 11% found just once. The data derive from a study of human T cells and chemical hapten exposure. Study-wide points: After DPC sensitization, TCRs above 1 in 1000 frequency showed no change.

The sample's time point: patch test 2, 6 weeks after DPC sensitization. The treatment was: therapeutic diphenylcyclopropenone sensitization with weekly scalp DPC. Blood draws came first, before each patch test. With 3 bases removed from V and 9 bases from J, the gap between germline ends came to 16 bases. This CDR3 region has 15 residues. Germline V gene sequence: CDR1 SGHRS, CDR2 YFSETQ. Sample: whole blood, taken in connection with sensitization to the hapten diphenylcyclopropenone (DPC). V and J are TRBV5-1 and TRBJ1-6; D call uncertain. The sequence derives from a man aged 35-49 years with alopecia areata. Some clones in this sample may be carry-over from other donors' samples. CDR3 protein: CASSSDGGLTSPLHF. The CDR3 nucleotides are TGCGCCAGCAGCTCGGACGGAGGCCTCACTTCACCCCTCCACTTT.